This TCR beta chain was profiled in a study of blood T cell repertoires in COVID-19. Study background: COVID-19 samples, acute and convalescent, were from the United States, Italy and Spain. In each case, the material was cDNA or gDNA derived from T cells, B-cell-depleted T cells, or PBMCs.

This clone was recorded a few times. As processed by the authors: Nucleated cell counts were estimated from reference gene primer amplification. Using immunoSEQ multiplex PCR, the repertoire was profiled, and TCRdb retains in-frame clones only, with some absent. V and J calls and clone size follow that table, whereas D and trimming were derived from the DNA. The sample has 250,000 to 350,000 clones, 87% seen once; the top ten hold 2.2%. The CDR3 length is 14 residues. J was trimmed by 3 bases and V by 7 bases; bases with no gene match: 8. The V gene's germline CDR1 is SQVTM and CDR2 ANQGSEA. This chain links TRBV29-1 with TRBJ2-1; 8 bases line up with TRBD1. This receptor was obtained from a woman aged 45-60 years who had recovered from COVID-19. The sequencing sample was made of peripheral blood. CDR3 sequence (DNA): TGCAGCGCAAGACAGGGGACGAGCTACAATGAGCAGTTCTTC. Protein product: CSARQGTSYNEQFF.